The rows below give T cell receptor beta chains drawn from one sample of a study of post-analysis software for immune sequencing data. TCRdb called the PCR reads again in MiXCR, with one record for every CDR3 protein. This sample carries approximately 770,000 distinct CDR3 sequences, more than 45% of them seen once, and the ten largest clones take 4.9%. Material: blood. The receptors come from a girl aged 5-17 years with multiple sclerosis. Both conserved end residues are part of each CDR3. A D gene is named only where the DNA matches it firmly. Clone size, where shown, is once, few, many, or a class for clones that have expanded.

len | abundance | j_gene | v_gene | d_gene | CDR3nt | CDR3aa
15 | . | TRBJ2-5 | TRBV7-2 | . | TGTGCCAGCAGCTCATCAGGAGACAGGCAGGAGACCCAGTACTTC | CASSSSGDRQETQYF
13 | . | TRBJ1-1 | TRBV29-1 | . | TGCAGCGTTGTTGGACCCTGGGACACTGAAGCTTTCTTT | CSVVGPWDTEAFF
16 | . | TRBJ1-6 | TRBV7-6 | . | TGTGCCAGCAGCTTAGAAGGGGGGAGACCGGGTTCACCCCTCCACTTT | CASSLEGGRPGSPLHF
16 | . | TRBJ2-3 | TRBV7-2 | TRBD1 | TGTGCCAGCAGCTTACAGGGGGACCCCACAACAGATACGCAGTATTTT | CASSLQGDPTTDTQYF
15 | . | TRBJ2-5 | TRBV15 | . | TGTGCCACCAGCAGAGATCGGGGGTGGCAAGAGACCCAGTACTTC | CATSRDRGWQETQYF
16 | . | TRBJ2-1 | TRBV24-1 | TRBD2 | TGTGCCACCAGTGACGCTAGCGGGAGTGCCTACAATGAGCAGTTCTTC | CATSDASGSAYNEQFF
13 | . | TRBJ2-5 | TRBV7-3 | TRBD2 | TGTGCCAGCAGCTCGGGGGGGTGGGAGACCCAGTACTTC | CASSSGGWETQYF
15 | . | TRBJ2-3 | TRBV24-1 | . | TGTGCCACCAGTGAGCCATCCCAGGGGACAGATACGCAGTATTTT | CATSEPSQGTDTQYF
15 | . | TRBJ2-7 | TRBV7-9 | TRBD2 | TGTGCCAGCAGAGGGGAGGGGTTGGGGGACTACGAGCAGTACTTC | CASRGEGLGDYEQYF
14 | once | TRBJ1-4 | TRBV6-5 | . | TGTGCCAGCAGTTACCGGCAGGGCCAGGAAAAACGGTTTTTT | CASSYRQGQEKRFF
20 | . | TRBJ2-7 | TRBV28 | TRBD2 | TGTGCCAGCAGTTTCGGGTTTATGGATTTCAGCGGGAGGGCAGAGTACGAGCAGTACTTC | CASSFGFMDFSGRAEYEQYF
18 | few | TRBJ1-2 | TRBV7-2 | TRBD1 | TGTGCCAGCAGCTTTAGTCCCGCTAGGGACAGGGAGACCTATGGCTACACCTTC | CASSFSPARDRETYGYTF
15 | . | TRBJ2-5 | TRBV4-2 | . | TGTGCCAGCAGCCAAGATCCACTGGGGGGAGAGACCCAGTACTTC | CASSQDPLGGETQYF
15 | . | TRBJ1-2 | TRBV5-1 | TRBD1 | TGCGCCAGCAGCTTTAAGGACAGGGCGATGGGTGGCTACACCTTC | CASSFKDRAMGGYTF
16 | . | TRBJ1-4 | TRBV11-2 | TRBD1 | TGTGCCAGCAGCTTAGAGTGGACAGGGGCGAGTGAAAAACTGTTTTTT | CASSLEWTGASEKLFF
15 | . | TRBJ2-7 | TRBV29-1 | TRBD1 | TGCAGCGTTGAAGGCGACAGGGTAAGCTCCTACGAGCAGTACTTC | CSVEGDRVSSYEQYF
11 | many | TRBJ1-4 | TRBV6-6 | . | TGTGCCAGCAGACAGGGTGAAAAACTGTTTTTT | CASRQGEKLFF
16 | . | TRBJ1-5 | TRBV3-1 | TRBD1 | TGTGCCAGCAGCCAAGGGACAGGGGGCCTAGATCAGCCCCAGCATTTT | CASSQGTGGLDQPQHF
15 | . | TRBJ2-5 | TRBV13 | TRBD1 | TGTGTCAGCAGCTTAGGGACAGGGAGTGGAGAGACCCAGTACTTC | CVSSLGTGSGETQYF
18 | few | TRBJ2-5 | TRBV28 | TRBD2 | TGTGCCAGCAGTTTCAGGCGACTCGGCGGGAGAGTCTTAGAGACCCAGTACTTC | CASSFRRLGGRVLETQYF
16 | few | TRBJ1-1 | TRBV30 | . | TGTGCCTGGAGTAATAGAGGGTGGGGGGGGAACACTGAAGCTTTCTTT | CAWSNRGWGGNTEAFF
16 | . | TRBJ2-3 | TRBV24-1 | TRBD1 | TGTGCCACCAGTGGACAGGGGAGAGGCTACACAGATACGCAGTATTTT | CATSGQGRGYTDTQYF
14 | . | TRBJ2-7 | TRBV12-3/TRBV12-4 | TRBD2 | TGTGCCAGCAGGTCGGGCGGGAGCTCCTACGAGCAGTACTTC | CASRSGGSSYEQYF
14 | . | TRBJ1-2 | TRBV20-1 | TRBD1 | TGCAGTGCTAGACCCCCGGGACAGGGATTTGGCTACACCTTC | CSARPPGQGFGYTF
13 | . | TRBJ1-2 | TRBV20-1 | . | TGCAGTGCCCGAGTGGCAGGGAGTCATGGCTACACCTTC | CSARVAGSHGYTF
14 | . | TRBJ2-3 | TRBV29-1 | . | TGCAGCGCGCCGGAGGGGGTAGGCACAGATACGCAGTATTTT | CSAPEGVGTDTQYF
15 | few | TRBJ2-7 | TRBV15 | TRBD1 | TGTGCCACCAGCACCGGCGACAGGGGCTCCTACGAGCAGTACTTC | CATSTGDRGSYEQYF
14 | few | TRBJ2-6 | TRBV12-3/TRBV12-4 | . | TGTGCCAGCAGTAGGGTATCCGGGGCCAACGTCCTGACTTTC | CASSRVSGANVLTF
14 | . | TRBJ1-5 | TRBV12-3/TRBV12-4 | . | TGTGCCAGCAGCTTCGGGGTCGACAATCAGCCCCAGCATTTT | CASSFGVDNQPQHF
15 | . | TRBJ2-4 | TRBV2 | . | TGTGCCAGCAGTGAAGCTAAGAACGCCAAAAACATTCAGTACTTC | CASSEAKNAKNIQYF
13 | . | TRBJ1-2 | TRBV29-1 | . | TGCAGCTTCCTCCCGGACGGGGCCTATGGCTACACCTTC | CSFLPDGAYGYTF
19 | . | TRBJ2-7 | TRBV20-1 | . | TGCAGTGCCGACTCCGTAGCGATAGCCGGATTGACGGCTTCCTACGAGCAGTACTTC | CSADSVAIAGLTASYEQYF
17 | . | TRBJ2-5 | TRBV11-3 | TRBD2 | TGTGCCAGCAGCTTAGATCACGATAGCGGGAGACTCGGGACCCAGTACTTC | CASSLDHDSGRLGTQYF
15 | few | TRBJ2-7 | TRBV5-1 | TRBD2 | TGCGCCAGCAGCCCGGGGGGGGCCACTACCTACGAGCAGTACTTC | CASSPGGATTYEQYF
13 | . | TRBJ2-7 | TRBV29-1 | TRBD1 | TGCAGCGTTGGCCAGGGGGCTACCTACGAGCAGTACTTC | CSVGQGATYEQYF
15 | once | TRBJ2-7 | TRBV12-3/TRBV12-4 | TRBD2 | TGTGCCAGCAGTTTCCCTAGGGCGGGAGCCTACGAGCAGTACTTC | CASSFPRAGAYEQYF
14 | . | TRBJ2-5 | TRBV20-1 | . | TGCAGTGCTAGAGAGACTAGTTCGGTAGAGACCCAGTACTTC | CSARETSSVETQYF
13 | . | TRBJ1-2 | TRBV14 | . | TGTGCCAGCAGCCCGCTCTTGGGGGAAGGCTACACCTTC | CASSPLLGEGYTF
18 | many | TRBJ2-1 | TRBV7-3 | TRBD2 | TGTGCCAGCAGCCCTAGAGGTCTAGCGGGAGGGGTCTACAATGAGCAGTTCTTC | CASSPRGLAGGVYNEQFF
16 | . | TRBJ2-7 | TRBV7-2 | . | TGTGCCAGCAGCTTAGTTGCTAGCCGACTCTCCTACGAGCAGTACTTC | CASSLVASRLSYEQYF
14 | . | TRBJ2-7 | TRBV20-1 | . | TGCAGTGCTAGAGATGTCAAGACCTCCTACGAGCAGTACTTC | CSARDVKTSYEQYF
13 | few | TRBJ2-5 | TRBV7-9 | . | TGTGCCAGCTCACCGACGAGTGGAGAGACCCAGTACTTC | CASSPTSGETQYF
15 | few | TRBJ2-7 | TRBV12-3/TRBV12-4 | TRBD1 | TGTGCCAGCAGCCCTTTGGGGACAGGGTCGACCGAGCAGTACTTC | CASSPLGTGSTEQYF
12 | few | TRBJ2-3 | TRBV20-1 | . | TGCAGTGCTAGAGCGCAGGCTGATACGCAGTATTTT | CSARAQADTQYF
17 | . | TRBJ2-1 | TRBV2 | TRBD2 | TGTGCCAGCAGTGCCTCAAGTGGACTAGCGGGAGGGAATGAGCAGTTCTTC | CASSASSGLAGGNEQFF
15 | . | TRBJ2-1 | TRBV7-8 | TRBD2 | TGTGCCAGCAGCTCCACTAGCGGGGCCTACAATGAGCAGTTCTTC | CASSSTSGAYNEQFF
17 | . | TRBJ2-5 | TRBV6-5 | TRBD2 | TGTGCCAGCGGTTACTCGGTTTCTAGCGGTAGCTCGGAGACCCAGTACTTC | CASGYSVSSGSSETQYF